A selection of T cell receptor beta chains follows, all from one sample in a study of T cells after yellow fever vaccination. Each CDR3 protein gets one entry after TCRdb re-called the 5' RACE reads with MiXCR. The sample includes about 230,000 distinct CDR3 sequences, 5.5% to 8.5% of them seen just once. The source was CD4+ T cells sorted from PBMCs, collected on the day of the yellow fever booster vaccination. The receptor source for this set is a young man who received the YFV17D yellow fever vaccine. The CDR3 runs from the conserved cysteine through the conserved F or W. D genes are given only for firm matches. The size field is filled for only some rows; it gives once, few, many or a size class.

d_call clone_size j_call v_call cdr3_aa cdr3_nt
NA few TRBJ2-1 TRBV9 CASSVAGRGNEQFF TGTGCCAGCAGCGTAGCAGGTCGCGGGAATGAGCAGTTCTTC
TRBD1 NA TRBJ1-6 TRBV20-1 CSARVDRGYNSPLHF TGCAGTGCTAGAGTCGACAGGGGTTACAATTCACCCCTCCACTTT
TRBD1 NA TRBJ2-5 TRBV20-1 CSATRQGATLTQYF TGCAGTGCTACTCGACAGGGAGCAACCTTAACCCAGTACTTC
NA NA TRBJ2-7 TRBV19 CASSIGATFNEQYF TGTGCCAGTAGTATAGGGGCCACATTCAACGAGCAGTACTTC
TRBD1 few TRBJ2-3 TRBV24-1 CATSGGQSADTQYF TGTGCCACCAGTGGGGGACAGAGCGCAGATACGCAGTATTTT
NA many TRBJ2-2 TRBV5-1 CASSLTPKGLTTGELFF TGCGCCAGCAGCTTAACACCTAAGGGGCTCACCACCGGGGAGCTGTTTTTT
NA many TRBJ2-3 TRBV7-3 CASRSGEDTQYF TGTGCCAGCAGGTCAGGGGAAGATACGCAGTATTTT
NA many TRBJ2-4 TRBV7-9 CASSLGGNIQYF TGTGCCAGCAGCCTAGGGGGAAACATTCAGTACTTC
TRBD2 many TRBJ2-3 TRBV20-1 CSGGGGGTDTQYF TGCAGTGGAGGTGGGGGGGGCACAGATACGCAGTATTTT
NA many TRBJ2-5 TRBV15 CATSHRAEAETQYF TGTGCCACCAGCCACAGGGCGGAGGCGGAGACCCAGTACTTC